What follows is one T cell receptor (beta chain) and its context. No antigen is known for it. It has no much larger one-base neighbor in the sample; base qualities were not kept. The germline V end is reduced by 3 bases and the J end by 1 base; junction bases left unmatched: 5. The CDR3 contains 16 residues, cysteine and phenylalanine counted. The CDR3 DNA has 48 bases and is translated from base 1. From a lookup of the germline V gene, CDR1 and CDR2 are SGDLS and YYNGEE. This entry is derived from a study of T cell repertoires in cytomegalovirus infection (dated by TCRdb to about 2019). Describing the broader study: The HLA type of each donor mattered for the analysis, because public TCR beta signatures pointed to carriage of CMV infection along with the matching HLA type.

Beyond this particular receptor, the publication reports: The ex vivo response was dominated by HLA-C-restricted CMV-specific TCR beta clonotypes, which also provided the single most frequent clonotype in two of eight donors. In both this cohort and an independent roughly 350-donor cohort, the cumulative frequency of public TCR beta family members distinguished carriers of CMV infection plus the relevant HLA type.

TCRdb records Illumina HiSeq 1500 as the sequencer. The raw public data were reprocessed by TCRdb itself: fastp quality trimming at Q25, MiXCR clonotype calling, in-frame beta chains only. When rows share a CDR3 protein, they turn into one entry using the most common DNA and genes. In this sample the table shows 450,000 to 550,000 distinct CDR3 sequences, 15% to 20% of which occur a single time. The top ten constitute about 24% of the sample. Sequenced input: CD8+ T cells from PBMCs. The TCR comes from a human donor in good health (CMV status not recorded). Some clones in this sample may be carry-over from other donors' samples. The chain was built from TRBV9 and TRBJ1-2; 11 middle bases align to TRBD1. CDR3 region: CASSASGTGGNYGYTF. The DNA is TGTGCCAGCAGCGCCTCCGGGACAGGGGGTAACTATGGCTACACCTTC.